A selection of T cell receptor beta chains follows, all from one sample in a study of cytomegalovirus exposure and HLA in healthy donors. Clones were read by immunoSEQ multiplex PCR, and TCRdb kept only the in-frame ones, dropping some. The sample gives 100,000 to 150,000 clones, over 80% of which show up once; 2.1% is in the top ten. Source material: PBMCs. The receptors derive from a man under 40 in good health and CMV-seronegative. CDR3s include the opening cysteine and the closing phenylalanine or tryptophan. D genes are given only for firm matches. Some rows mark clone size as missing; the rest say once, few, many or name a class of expanded clone.

j_gene: TRBJ2-7
d_gene: TRBD2
abundance: -
v_gene: TRBV10-2
CDR3nt: TGCGCCACCCGGGGGGCCTACGAGCAGTACTTC
CDR3aa: CATRGAYEQYF

j_gene: TRBJ2-3
d_gene: TRBD2
abundance: few
v_gene: TRBV19
CDR3nt: TGTGCCAGTCCGCCAGGGACTAGCGGGGGGCCGTGTTTCACAGATACGCAGTATTTT
CDR3aa: CASPPGTSGGPCFTDTQYF

j_gene: TRBJ1-6
d_gene: -
abundance: -
v_gene: TRBV28
CDR3nt: TGTGCCAGCAGTCCGACAGGACCTGATAATTCACCCCTCCACTTT
CDR3aa: CASSPTGPDNSPLHF

j_gene: TRBJ2-7
d_gene: -
abundance: once
v_gene: TRBV2
CDR3nt: TGTGCCAGCAGTGTTGGCAGAACCTACGAGCAGTACTTC
CDR3aa: CASSVGRTYEQYF

j_gene: TRBJ2-4
d_gene: TRBD1
abundance: -
v_gene: TRBV18
CDR3nt: TGTGCCAGCTCCCCCTGGGGGACAGGGAAAAACATTCAGTACTTC
CDR3aa: CASSPWGTGKNIQYF

j_gene: TRBJ2-2
d_gene: -
abundance: -
v_gene: TRBV6-7
CDR3nt: TGTGCCAGCGAGTTGGTGGGGGGTCCGAACACCGGGGAGCTGTTTTTT
CDR3aa: CASELVGGPNTGELFF

j_gene: TRBJ2-7
d_gene: -
abundance: -
v_gene: TRBV28
CDR3nt: TGTGCCAGCAGTCCCCTCCAGACAGTATACGAGCAGTACTTC
CDR3aa: CASSPLQTVYEQYF

j_gene: TRBJ1-1
d_gene: -
abundance: -
v_gene: TRBV15
CDR3nt: TGTGCCACCAGCAGAGATCCGTTTGGCGGGGGGAACACTGAAGCTTTCTTT
CDR3aa: CATSRDPFGGGNTEAFF

j_gene: TRBJ2-7
d_gene: TRBD1
abundance: -
v_gene: TRBV6-1
CDR3nt: TGTGCCAGCAGTGCGCGACAGGGGGTTTTCCGGTACTTC
CDR3aa: CASSARQGVFRYF

j_gene: TRBJ1-3
d_gene: -
abundance: -
v_gene: TRBV7-2
CDR3nt: TGTGCCAGCAGCTTGGGGAGCTCTGGAAACACCATATATTTT
CDR3aa: CASSLGSSGNTIYF

j_gene: TRBJ2-7
d_gene: -
abundance: -
v_gene: TRBV6-5
CDR3nt: TGTGCCAGCAGTCCCAGTAGACCCGCTAACTACGAGCAGTACTTC
CDR3aa: CASSPSRPANYEQYF

j_gene: TRBJ2-5
d_gene: TRBD1
abundance: -
v_gene: TRBV6-5
CDR3nt: TGTGCCAGCAGAACCGGACAGGGGGCTAGGAAGACCCAGTACTTC
CDR3aa: CASRTGQGARKTQYF

j_gene: TRBJ2-7
d_gene: TRBD1
abundance: -
v_gene: TRBV6-5
CDR3nt: TGTGCCAGCAGTACCGGGACAGGGGGCGGGCAGTACTTC
CDR3aa: CASSTGTGGGQYF

j_gene: TRBJ2-1
d_gene: TRBD2
abundance: once
v_gene: TRBV9
CDR3nt: TGTGCCAGCAGCGTAGCTACGAGGGCTAGCGGCTCCTACAATGAGCAGTTCTTC
CDR3aa: CASSVATRASGSYNEQFF

j_gene: TRBJ2-7
d_gene: -
abundance: -
v_gene: TRBV4-1
CDR3nt: TGCGCCAGCAGCCAAGGGGGGGGGCCCTACGAGCAGTACTTC
CDR3aa: CASSQGGGPYEQYF

j_gene: TRBJ2-7
d_gene: -
abundance: -
v_gene: TRBV28
CDR3nt: TGTGCCAGCAGTTCGCTAGACAGAAAATCCTCCTACGAGCAGTACTTC
CDR3aa: CASSSLDRKSSYEQYF

j_gene: TRBJ1-1
d_gene: -
abundance: -
v_gene: TRBV28
CDR3nt: TGTGCCAGCAGTTACGGCACTGAAGCTTTCTTT
CDR3aa: CASSYGTEAFF